This T cell receptor (beta chain) is from a study of T cell responses to AZD1222 COVID-19 vaccine. Study-level results: White British people made up most donors, females outnumbered males, and clonal diversity was possibly underestimated.

Concerning this clone: The antigen remains undetermined.

Clones were read by immunoSEQ multiplex PCR, and TCRdb kept only the in-frame ones, dropping some. The sample includes 92,000 or so clones, about nine tenths of them seen just once. Germline CDR1 reads DFQATT; CDR2 reads SNEGSKA (reference sequence). V lost 3 bases to trimming and J lost 3 bases; unmatched junction nucleotides: 1. CDR3 length: 12 amino acids. The TCR comes from an adult in good health. V usage is TRBV20-1 and J usage is TRBJ1-2; 7 bases match TRBD1. The sequencing used peripheral blood, collected on day 0 of AZD1222 vaccination. This CDR3 is CSASTGDYGYTF. The CDR3 nucleotides read TGCAGTGCTAGTACAGGGGACTATGGCTACACCTTC.